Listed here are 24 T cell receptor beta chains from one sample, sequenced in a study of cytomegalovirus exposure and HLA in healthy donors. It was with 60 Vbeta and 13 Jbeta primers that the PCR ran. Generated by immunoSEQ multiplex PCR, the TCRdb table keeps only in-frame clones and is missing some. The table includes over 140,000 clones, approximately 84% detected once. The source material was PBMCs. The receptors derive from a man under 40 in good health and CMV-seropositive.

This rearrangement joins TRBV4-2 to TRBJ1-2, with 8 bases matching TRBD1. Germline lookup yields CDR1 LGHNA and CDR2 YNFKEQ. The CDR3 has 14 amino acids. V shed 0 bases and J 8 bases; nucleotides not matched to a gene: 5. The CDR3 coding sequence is TGTGCCAGCAGCCAAGAGGACAGGGAGGTGGGCTACACCTTC. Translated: CASSQEDREVGYTF.

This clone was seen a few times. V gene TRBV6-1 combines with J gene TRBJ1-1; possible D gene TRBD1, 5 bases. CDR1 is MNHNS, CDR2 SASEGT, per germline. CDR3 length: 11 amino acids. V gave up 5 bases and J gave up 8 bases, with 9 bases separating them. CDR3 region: CASSRQIEAFF. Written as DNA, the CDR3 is TGTGCCAGCAGTCGACAGATCGAAGCTTTCTTT.

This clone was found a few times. The CDR3: CASSKPPAGELFF. CDR3 bases: TGTGCCAGCAGCAAACCACCGGCCGGGGAGCTGTTTTTT. This chain joins TRBV7-9 and TRBJ2-2; D uncertain. V was trimmed by 5 bases and J by 6 bases, leaving 10 bases between them. Germline loops: CDR1 SEHNR, CDR2 FQNEAQ (reference sequence). The CDR3 contains 13 residues.

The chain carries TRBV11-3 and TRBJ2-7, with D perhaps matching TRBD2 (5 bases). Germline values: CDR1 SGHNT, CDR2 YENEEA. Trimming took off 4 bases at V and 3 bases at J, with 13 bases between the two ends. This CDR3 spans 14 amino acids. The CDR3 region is CASSSRSGLYEQYF. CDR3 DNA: TGTGCCAGCAGCTCCCGAAGCGGTCTCTACGAGCAGTACTTC.

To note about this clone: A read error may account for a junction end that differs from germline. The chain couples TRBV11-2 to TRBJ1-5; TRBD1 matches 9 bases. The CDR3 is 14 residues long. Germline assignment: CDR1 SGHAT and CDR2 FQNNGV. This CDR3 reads CASSLTGGNQPRHF. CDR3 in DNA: TGTGCCAGCAGCTTGACAGGGGGGAATCAGCCCCGGCATTTT.

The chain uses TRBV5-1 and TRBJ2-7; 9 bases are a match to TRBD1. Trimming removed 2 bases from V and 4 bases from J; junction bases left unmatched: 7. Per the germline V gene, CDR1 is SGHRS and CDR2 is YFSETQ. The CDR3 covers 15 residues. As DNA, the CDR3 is TGCGCCAGCAGCTTCCCGGGACAGGGAATATACGAGCAGTACTTC. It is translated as CASSFPGQGIYEQYF.

The CDR3 DNA reads TGTGCCAGCAGCTTGGTTCGGGGGGCGTCTCAGCCGTTCTTC. Its protein is CASSLVRGASQPFF. V usage is TRBV5-6 and J usage is TRBJ2-1; tentative D call: TRBD2 (7 bases). The CDR3 spans 14 residues. Germline V CDR1 and CDR2: SGHDT, YYEEEE. The V and J ends lost 0 bases and 15 bases respectively, with 19 bases between them.

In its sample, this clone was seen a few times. The CDR3 DNA reads TGTGCCAGCAGTTCCCGGACAGGAGGGAACACTGAAGCTTTCTTT. Protein: CASSSRTGGNTEAFF. This chain links TRBV28 with TRBJ1-1; 7 bases align to TRBD1. Germline assignment: CDR1 MDHEN and CDR2 SYDVKM. V was pared by 4 bases and J by 1 base, with 6 bases of the junction left unmatched. This CDR3 comprises 15 residues.

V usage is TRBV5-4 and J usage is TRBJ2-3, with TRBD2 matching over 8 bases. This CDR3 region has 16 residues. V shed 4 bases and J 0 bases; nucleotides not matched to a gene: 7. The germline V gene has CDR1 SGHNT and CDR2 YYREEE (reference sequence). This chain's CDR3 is CASSQAAGVSTDTQYF. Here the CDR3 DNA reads TGTGCCAGCAGCCAGGCAGCGGGAGTGAGCACAGATACGCAGTATTTT. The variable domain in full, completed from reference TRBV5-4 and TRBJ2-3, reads ETGVTQSPTHLIKTRGQQVTLRCSSQSGHNTVSWYQQALGQGPQFIFQYYREEENGRGNFPPRFSGLQFPNYSSELNVNALELDDSALYLCASSQAAGVSTDTQYFGPGTRLTVL.

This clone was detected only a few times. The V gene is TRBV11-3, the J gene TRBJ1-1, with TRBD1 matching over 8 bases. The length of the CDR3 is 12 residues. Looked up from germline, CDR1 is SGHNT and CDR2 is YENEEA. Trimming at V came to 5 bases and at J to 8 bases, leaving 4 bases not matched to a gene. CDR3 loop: CASSAYRGEAFF. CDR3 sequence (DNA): TGTGCCAGCAGCGCCTACAGGGGGGAAGCTTTCTTT. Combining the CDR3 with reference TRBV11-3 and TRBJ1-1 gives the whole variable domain EAGVVQSPRYKIIEKKQPVAFWCNPISGHNTLYWYLQNLGQGPELLIRYENEEAVDDSQLPKDRFSAERLKGVDSTLKIQPAELGDSAVYLCASSAYRGEAFFGQGTRLTVV.

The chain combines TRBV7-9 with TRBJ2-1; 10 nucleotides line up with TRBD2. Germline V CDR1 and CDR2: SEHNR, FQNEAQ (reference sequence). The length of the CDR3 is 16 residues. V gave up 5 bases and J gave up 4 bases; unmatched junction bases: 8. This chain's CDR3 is CASSPVGTSEYNEQFF. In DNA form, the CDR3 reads TGTGCCAGCAGCCCCGTCGGGACTAGCGAGTACAATGAGCAGTTCTTC. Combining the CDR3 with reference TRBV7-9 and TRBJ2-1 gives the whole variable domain DTGVSQNPRHKITKRGQNVTFRCDPISEHNRLYWYRQTLGQGPEFLTYFQNEAQLEKSRLLSDRFSAERPKGSFSTLEIQRTEQGDSAMYLCASSPVGTSEYNEQFFGPGTRLTVL.

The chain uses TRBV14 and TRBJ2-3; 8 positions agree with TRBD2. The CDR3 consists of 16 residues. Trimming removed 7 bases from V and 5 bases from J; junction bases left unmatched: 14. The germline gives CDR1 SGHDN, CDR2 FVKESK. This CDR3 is CASKPGGAFSGDTQYF. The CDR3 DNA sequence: TGTGCCAGCAAACCCGGGGGGGCCTTTTCGGGAGATACGCAGTATTTT.

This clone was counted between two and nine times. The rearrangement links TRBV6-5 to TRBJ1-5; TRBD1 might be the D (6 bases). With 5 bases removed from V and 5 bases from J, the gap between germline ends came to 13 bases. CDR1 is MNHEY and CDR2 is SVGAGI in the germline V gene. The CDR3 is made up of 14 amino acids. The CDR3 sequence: CASSLGSGDQPQHF. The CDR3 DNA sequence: TGTGCCAGCAGTCTCGGTTCAGGGGATCAGCCCCAGCATTTT.

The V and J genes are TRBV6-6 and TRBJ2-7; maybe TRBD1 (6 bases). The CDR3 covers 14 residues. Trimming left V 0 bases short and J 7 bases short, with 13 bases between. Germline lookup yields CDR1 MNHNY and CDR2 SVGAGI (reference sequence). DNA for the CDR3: TGTGCCAGCAGTTACTCTGGACAGTCCTCAGAGCAGTACTTC. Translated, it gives CASSYSGQSSEQYF.

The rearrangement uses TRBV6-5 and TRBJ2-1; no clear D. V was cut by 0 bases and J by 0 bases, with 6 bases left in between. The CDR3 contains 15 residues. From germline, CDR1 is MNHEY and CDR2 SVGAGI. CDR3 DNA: TGTGCCAGCAGTTACTCTCCCGTCTCCTACAATGAGCAGTTCTTC. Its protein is CASSYSPVSYNEQFF.

CDR3 residues: CAWSVGTGEYNEQFF. Written as DNA, the CDR3 is TGTGCCTGGAGTGTTGGGACAGGGGAATACAATGAGCAGTTCTTC. This rearrangement joins TRBV30 to TRBJ2-1, with TRBD1 identical over 10 bases. The V gene's germline CDR1 is GTSNPN and CDR2 SVGIG (reference sequence). The CDR3 is made up of 15 amino acids. The trim removed 0 bases at V and 4 bases at J, leaving 3 bases unmatched.

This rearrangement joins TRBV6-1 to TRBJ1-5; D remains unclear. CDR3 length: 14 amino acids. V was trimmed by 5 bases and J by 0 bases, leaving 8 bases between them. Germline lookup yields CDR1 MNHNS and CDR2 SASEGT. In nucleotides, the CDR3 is TGTGCCAGCAGTAAGCAAAATAGCAATCAGCCCCAGCATTTT. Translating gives CASSKQNSNQPQHF.

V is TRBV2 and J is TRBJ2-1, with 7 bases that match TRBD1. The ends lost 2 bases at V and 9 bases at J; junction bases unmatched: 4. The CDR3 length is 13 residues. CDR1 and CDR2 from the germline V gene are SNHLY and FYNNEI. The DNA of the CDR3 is TGTGCCAGCAGTGAACGACAGGGATTTGAGCAGTTCTTC. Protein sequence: CASSERQGFEQFF.

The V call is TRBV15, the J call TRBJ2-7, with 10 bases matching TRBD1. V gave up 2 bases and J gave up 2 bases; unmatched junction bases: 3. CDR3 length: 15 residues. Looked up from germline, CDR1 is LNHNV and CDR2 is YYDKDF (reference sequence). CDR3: CATSRTGTGAYEQYF. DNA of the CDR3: TGTGCCACCAGCAGAACCGGGACAGGGGCCTACGAGCAGTACTTC.

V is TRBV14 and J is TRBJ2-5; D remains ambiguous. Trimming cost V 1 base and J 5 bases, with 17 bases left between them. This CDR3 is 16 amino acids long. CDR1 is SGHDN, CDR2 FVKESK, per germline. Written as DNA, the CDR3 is TGTGCCAGCAGCCAAGCCGCGTTTAGCCCTATGGAGACCCAGTACTTC. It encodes CASSQAAFSPMETQYF. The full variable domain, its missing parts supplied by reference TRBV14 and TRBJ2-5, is EAGVTQFPSHSVIEKGQTVTLRCDPISGHDNLYWYRRVMGKEIKFLLHFVKESKQDESGMPNNRFLAERTGGTYSTLKVQPAELEDSGVYFCASSQAAFSPMETQYFGPGTRLLVL.

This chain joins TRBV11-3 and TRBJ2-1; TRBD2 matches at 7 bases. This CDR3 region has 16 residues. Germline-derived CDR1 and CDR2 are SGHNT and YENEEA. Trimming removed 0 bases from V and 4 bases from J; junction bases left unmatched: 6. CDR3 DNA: TGTGCCAGCAGCTTAGATCGGAGGGAGGGATACAATGAGCAGTTCTTC. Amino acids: CASSLDRREGYNEQFF. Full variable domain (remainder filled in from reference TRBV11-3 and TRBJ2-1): EAGVVQSPRYKIIEKKQPVAFWCNPISGHNTLYWYLQNLGQGPELLIRYENEEAVDDSQLPKDRFSAERLKGVDSTLKIQPAELGDSAVYLCASSLDRREGYNEQFFGPGTRLTVL.

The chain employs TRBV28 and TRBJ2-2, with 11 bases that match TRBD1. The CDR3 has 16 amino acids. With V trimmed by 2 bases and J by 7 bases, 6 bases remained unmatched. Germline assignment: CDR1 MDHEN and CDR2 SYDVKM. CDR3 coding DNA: TGTGCCAGCAGTTTAACTGGACAGGGGGCTGGCGGGGAGCTGTTTTTT. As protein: CASSLTGQGAGGELFF.

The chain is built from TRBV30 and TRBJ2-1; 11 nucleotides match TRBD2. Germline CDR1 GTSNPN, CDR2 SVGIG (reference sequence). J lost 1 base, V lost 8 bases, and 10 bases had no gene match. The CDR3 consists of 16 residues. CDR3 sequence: CAASSGGARSYNEQFF. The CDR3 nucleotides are TGTGCCGCAAGTAGCGGGGGGGCGAGGTCCTACAATGAGCAGTTCTTC.

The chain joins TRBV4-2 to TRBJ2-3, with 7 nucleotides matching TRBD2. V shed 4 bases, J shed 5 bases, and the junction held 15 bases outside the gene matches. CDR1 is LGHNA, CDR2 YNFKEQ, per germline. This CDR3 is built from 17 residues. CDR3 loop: CASSLQVAVTGGDTQYF. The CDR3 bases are TGTGCCAGCAGCCTACAAGTGGCCGTCACGGGGGGAGATACGCAGTATTTT.